This T cell receptor (beta chain) originates from a study of cytomegalovirus exposure and HLA in healthy donors. This CDR3 has 15 amino acids. Germline assignment: CDR1 GTSNPN and CDR2 SVGIG (reference sequence). V was clipped by 3 bases and J by 1 base, with 15 bases between them. PCR employed 60 Vbeta and 13 Jbeta primers. TCRdb keeps only in-frame clones here, not all; method: immunoSEQ multiplex PCR. This repertoire shows approximately 170,000 clones, roughly 83% found once; its top ten account for more than 1%. This TCR was sampled from a boy younger than 10 in good health and CMV-seronegative. The chain links TRBV30 to TRBJ1-2, with D uncertain. The specimen was PBMCs. CDR3 sequence (DNA): TGTGCCTGGAGCGCGTCTTCAACTATTAACTATGGCTACACCTTC. Protein: CAWSASSTINYGYTF.